This T cell receptor beta chain was recorded in a study of regulatory and conventional T cells in RAG deficiency. Notes on the study in general: Shannon entropy fell and Simpson indices rose in RAG-deficient patients. Other subsets showed 9 to 10-fold reductions, but Treg unique TCR beta sequences fell roughly 100-fold in these patients. Omenn patients showed >85% Treg-Tconv overlap and shorter CDR3 lengths.

Data came from immunoSEQ multiplex PCR; TCRdb stores just in-frame clones and leaves some out. Here the sample spans 20,000 or so clones, roughly 93% being singletons. CDR3 size: 15 residues. V lost 1 base, J lost 2 bases, and 12 bases lay in between. CDR1 SGHAT and CDR2 FQDESV come from the germline V gene (reference sequence). The sorted conventional CD4+ T cells were CD25-low and CD127-high, with genomic DNA sequenced. Remarks on this clone: Its cognate antigen is unknown.

The same specimen was also included in a second study, on regulatory T cells. This second study says: Amplification used 52 TRBV primers and 13 TRBJ primers.

The chain combines TRBV11-1 with TRBJ2-7, with D perhaps assigned TRBD1 or TRBD2 (7 bases each). The specimen was CD4+ T cells sorted from blood. This sequence was found in a human donor in good health. For the CDR3, the DNA is TGTGCCAGCAGCTTAGGCAGGGGGGGAACCTACGAGCAGTACTTC. As protein: CASSLGRGGTYEQYF.